The sequence of this TCR beta chain was determined in a study of cytomegalovirus exposure and HLA in healthy donors. The study's findings and limits: Researchers catalogued roughly 150 TCR beta chains as cytomegalovirus-associated. The classifier, whose performance was assessed in both the original and validation cohorts, reportedly diagnosed cytomegalovirus status with high specificity and sensitivity.

Using immunoSEQ multiplex PCR, the repertoire was profiled, and TCRdb retains in-frame clones only, with some absent. This table holds about 350,000 clones, roughly 90% found once. The CDR3 extends over 14 amino acids. Germline CDR1 and CDR2: MDHEN and SYDVKM. V was clipped by 6 bases and J by 5 bases, with 16 bases between them. Concerning this clone itself: Its antigen is currently unknown.

Sequenced sample: PBMCs. The receptor was isolated from a woman aged 25 to 45 in good health and CMV-seropositive. The V call is TRBV28, the J call TRBJ2-5; D is unresolved. The DNA for the CDR3 is TGTGCCAGCAGCCCGGGCCCCCCCATGGAGACCCAGTACTTC. Protein: CASSPGPPMETQYF.